A selection of T cell receptor beta chains follows, all from one sample in a study of blood T cell repertoires in COVID-19. Produced via immunoSEQ multiplex PCR; TCRdb's table is partial and in-frame only. The data contain a few hundred thousand clones, 65% to 90% of them singletons. The source material was peripheral blood. The receptors come from a human donor in a cohort sampled during active COVID-19. Each CDR3 is given with its conserved first and last residue. The order of the fields is D gene, V gene, clone size, J gene, CDR3 protein, CDR3 DNA. A D gene is named only where the DNA matches it firmly. Size is stated for part of the rows, as once, few or many counts, or as a class when the clone is expanded.

NA,TRBV14,NA,TRBJ2-7,CASSRPGSYEQYF,TGTGCCAGCAGCCGGCCAGGGTCCTACGAGCAGTACTTC
TRBD1,TRBV5-1,NA,TRBJ2-7,CASSLGQGATEQYF,TGCGCCAGCAGCTTGGGACAGGGGGCCACCGAGCAGTACTTC
NA,TRBV3-1/TRBV3-2,NA,TRBJ2-2,CASSQGGATGELFF,TGTGCCAGCAGCCAAGGGGGCGCGACCGGGGAGCTGTTTTTT
NA,TRBV7-9,few,TRBJ1-5,CASSLASGPQHF,TGTGCCAGCAGCTTAGCATCGGGGCCCCAGCATTTT
TRBD2,TRBV14,once,TRBJ2-5,CASSQECGGLETQYF,TGTGCCAGCAGCCAAGAGTGCGGGGGTTTGGAGACCCAGTACTTC
TRBD1,TRBV19,few,TRBJ1-1,CASSPQTGRTEAFF,TGTGCCAGTAGTCCCCAGACAGGGAGGACTGAAGCTTTCTTT
NA,TRBV3-1/TRBV3-2,many,TRBJ1-3,CASSHRRGNGNTIYF,TGTGCCAGCAGCCACAGGAGGGGAAATGGAAACACCATATATTTT
NA,TRBV7-3,once,TRBJ2-2,CASSLRAGAQTGELFF,TGTGCCAGCAGCTTAAGGGCGGGGGCGCAAACCGGGGAGCTGTTTTTT
NA,TRBV6-5,NA,TRBJ1-1,CASVLGVGNTEAFF,TGTGCCAGTGTTCTAGGGGTCGGGAACACTGAAGCTTTCTTT
TRBD1,TRBV5-6,many,TRBJ2-3,CASSRRQGSRTDTQYF,TGTGCCAGCAGCCGCCGACAGGGGAGTAGGACAGATACGCAGTATTTT
NA,TRBV29-1,NA,TRBJ1-2,CSVEETDTTDGYTF,TGCAGCGTTGAAGAGACGGACACCACGGATGGCTACACCTTC
NA,TRBV28,NA,TRBJ1-2,CASSSSPKGGSYGYTF,TGTGCCAGCAGTTCCTCTCCTAAGGGGGGGTCCTATGGCTACACCTTC
TRBD1,TRBV7-3,few,TRBJ1-5,CASSSRQGPNQPQHF,TGTGCCAGCAGCTCCAGACAGGGGCCCAATCAGCCCCAGCATTTT
NA,TRBV29-1,NA,TRBJ2-7,CSVRETDSYEQYF,TGCAGCGTTCGAGAAACTGACTCCTACGAGCAGTACTTC
TRBD2,TRBV12-3/TRBV12-4,NA,TRBJ2-7,CASSYTGGYEQYF,TGTGCCAGCAGTTACACGGGAGGGTACGAGCAGTACTTC
NA,TRBV10-2,few,TRBJ2-5,CASSEQGFGTQYF,TGCGCCAGCAGTGAACAGGGCTTCGGGACCCAGTACTTC
NA,TRBV10-2,NA,TRBJ2-1,CASSESQYNEQFF,TGCGCCAGCAGTGAGTCGCAGTACAATGAGCAGTTCTTC
NA,TRBV24-1,once,TRBJ1-1,CATRGGWMNTEAFF,TGTGCCACGAGGGGGGGATGGATGAACACTGAAGCTTTCTTT
NA,TRBV24-1,few,TRBJ1-2,CATSDSREAATSGYTF,TGTGCCACCAGTGACTCCCGCGAGGCGGCGACCTCTGGCTACACCTTC
TRBD1,TRBV29-1,NA,TRBJ1-1,CSASRTGANTEAFF,TGCAGCGCCTCCAGGACAGGGGCGAACACTGAAGCTTTCTTT
NA,TRBV11-2,NA,TRBJ2-1,CASSPRSPGEQFF,TGTGCCAGCAGCCCCCGTTCCCCGGGTGAGCAGTTCTTC
TRBD1,TRBV9,NA,TRBJ1-5,CASSLGTGSNQPQHF,TGTGCCAGCAGCCTAGGGACAGGGAGCAATCAGCCCCAGCATTTT
NA,TRBV15,few,TRBJ2-7,CATSRAREAYEQYF,TGTGCCACCAGCAGAGCCCGTGAGGCCTACGAGCAGTACTTC
NA,TRBV2,NA,TRBJ1-2,CASEAGPGIPQGYTF,TGTGCCAGCGAGGCAGGGCCGGGTATACCCCAAGGCTACACCTTC
TRBD1,TRBV7-2,NA,TRBJ2-7,CASSSYEQGGGYF,TGTGCCAGCAGCTCTTACGAACAGGGGGGTGGGTACTTC
TRBD1,TRBV18,once,TRBJ1-4,CASSPWDSPENEKLFF,TGTGCCAGCTCACCTTGGGACAGCCCAGAGAATGAAAAACTGTTTTTT
TRBD1,TRBV27,NA,TRBJ2-3,CASSLGTGSTDTQYF,TGTGCCAGCAGTTTGGGGACAGGGAGCACAGATACGCAGTATTTT
NA,TRBV6-6,NA,TRBJ2-2,CASRAGGPGELFF,TGTGCCAGCCGGGCAGGGGGGCCCGGGGAGCTGTTTTTT
NA,TRBV6-5,NA,TRBJ1-2,CATKTGEYYGYTF,TGTGCCACGAAGACAGGAGAATACTATGGCTACACCTTC
NA,TRBV19,NA,TRBJ2-3,CASSPHQGSTDTQYF,TGTGCCAGTAGTCCTCATCAGGGGTCCACAGATACGCAGTATTTT
NA,TRBV7-8,NA,TRBJ1-6,CASSPGVVGSPLHF,TGTGCCAGCAGCCCCGGGGTTGTGGGTTCACCCCTCCACTTT
NA,TRBV3-1/TRBV3-2,NA,TRBJ2-3,CASSQEQYTDTQYF,TGTGCCAGCAGCCAAGAACAGTACACAGATACGCAGTATTTT
NA,TRBV7-8,NA,TRBJ1-3,CASSLSGNTIYF,TGTGCCAGCAGCTTATCAGGAAACACCATATATTTT
TRBD1,TRBV27,NA,TRBJ1-1,CASSFFGQGRTEAFF,TGTGCCAGCAGTTTTTTTGGACAGGGGAGAACTGAAGCTTTCTTT
NA,TRBV6-5,NA,TRBJ1-2,CASSYSGGGYGYTF,TGTGCCAGCAGTTACTCAGGGGGTGGCTATGGCTACACCTTC
TRBD1,TRBV5-1,few,TRBJ1-1,CASRPRTGGTEAFF,TGCGCCAGCAGACCCCGGACAGGGGGCACTGAAGCTTTCTTT
NA,TRBV5-8,NA,TRBJ1-4,CATRGRAKATNEKLFF,TGTGCCACGCGAGGGAGGGCCAAAGCAACTAATGAAAAACTGTTTTTT
TRBD1,TRBV6-5,NA,TRBJ1-1,CASRNRGSTEAFF,TGTGCCAGCAGGAACAGGGGTAGCACTGAAGCTTTCTTT
NA,TRBV19,once,TRBJ1-1,CASSMEGLSGTEAFF,TGTGCCAGTAGTATGGAGGGGCTTTCAGGGACTGAAGCTTTCTTT
NA,TRBV10-2,NA,TRBJ2-1,CASSDPRGSFGNEQFF,TGCGCCAGCAGTGATCCCAGGGGTTCTTTTGGCAATGAGCAGTTCTTC
TRBD1,TRBV2,NA,TRBJ1-4,CASSGTGRGKLFF,TGTGCCAGCAGTGGGACAGGGAGGGGAAAACTGTTTTTT
TRBD1,TRBV6-5,NA,TRBJ1-6,CASRTGGNSPLHF,TGTGCCAGCAGGACAGGGGGGAATTCACCCCTCCACTTT
TRBD1,TRBV10-2,once,TRBJ1-4,CASSSGTDEKLFF,TGCGCCAGCAGCTCCGGGACAGACGAAAAACTGTTTTTT